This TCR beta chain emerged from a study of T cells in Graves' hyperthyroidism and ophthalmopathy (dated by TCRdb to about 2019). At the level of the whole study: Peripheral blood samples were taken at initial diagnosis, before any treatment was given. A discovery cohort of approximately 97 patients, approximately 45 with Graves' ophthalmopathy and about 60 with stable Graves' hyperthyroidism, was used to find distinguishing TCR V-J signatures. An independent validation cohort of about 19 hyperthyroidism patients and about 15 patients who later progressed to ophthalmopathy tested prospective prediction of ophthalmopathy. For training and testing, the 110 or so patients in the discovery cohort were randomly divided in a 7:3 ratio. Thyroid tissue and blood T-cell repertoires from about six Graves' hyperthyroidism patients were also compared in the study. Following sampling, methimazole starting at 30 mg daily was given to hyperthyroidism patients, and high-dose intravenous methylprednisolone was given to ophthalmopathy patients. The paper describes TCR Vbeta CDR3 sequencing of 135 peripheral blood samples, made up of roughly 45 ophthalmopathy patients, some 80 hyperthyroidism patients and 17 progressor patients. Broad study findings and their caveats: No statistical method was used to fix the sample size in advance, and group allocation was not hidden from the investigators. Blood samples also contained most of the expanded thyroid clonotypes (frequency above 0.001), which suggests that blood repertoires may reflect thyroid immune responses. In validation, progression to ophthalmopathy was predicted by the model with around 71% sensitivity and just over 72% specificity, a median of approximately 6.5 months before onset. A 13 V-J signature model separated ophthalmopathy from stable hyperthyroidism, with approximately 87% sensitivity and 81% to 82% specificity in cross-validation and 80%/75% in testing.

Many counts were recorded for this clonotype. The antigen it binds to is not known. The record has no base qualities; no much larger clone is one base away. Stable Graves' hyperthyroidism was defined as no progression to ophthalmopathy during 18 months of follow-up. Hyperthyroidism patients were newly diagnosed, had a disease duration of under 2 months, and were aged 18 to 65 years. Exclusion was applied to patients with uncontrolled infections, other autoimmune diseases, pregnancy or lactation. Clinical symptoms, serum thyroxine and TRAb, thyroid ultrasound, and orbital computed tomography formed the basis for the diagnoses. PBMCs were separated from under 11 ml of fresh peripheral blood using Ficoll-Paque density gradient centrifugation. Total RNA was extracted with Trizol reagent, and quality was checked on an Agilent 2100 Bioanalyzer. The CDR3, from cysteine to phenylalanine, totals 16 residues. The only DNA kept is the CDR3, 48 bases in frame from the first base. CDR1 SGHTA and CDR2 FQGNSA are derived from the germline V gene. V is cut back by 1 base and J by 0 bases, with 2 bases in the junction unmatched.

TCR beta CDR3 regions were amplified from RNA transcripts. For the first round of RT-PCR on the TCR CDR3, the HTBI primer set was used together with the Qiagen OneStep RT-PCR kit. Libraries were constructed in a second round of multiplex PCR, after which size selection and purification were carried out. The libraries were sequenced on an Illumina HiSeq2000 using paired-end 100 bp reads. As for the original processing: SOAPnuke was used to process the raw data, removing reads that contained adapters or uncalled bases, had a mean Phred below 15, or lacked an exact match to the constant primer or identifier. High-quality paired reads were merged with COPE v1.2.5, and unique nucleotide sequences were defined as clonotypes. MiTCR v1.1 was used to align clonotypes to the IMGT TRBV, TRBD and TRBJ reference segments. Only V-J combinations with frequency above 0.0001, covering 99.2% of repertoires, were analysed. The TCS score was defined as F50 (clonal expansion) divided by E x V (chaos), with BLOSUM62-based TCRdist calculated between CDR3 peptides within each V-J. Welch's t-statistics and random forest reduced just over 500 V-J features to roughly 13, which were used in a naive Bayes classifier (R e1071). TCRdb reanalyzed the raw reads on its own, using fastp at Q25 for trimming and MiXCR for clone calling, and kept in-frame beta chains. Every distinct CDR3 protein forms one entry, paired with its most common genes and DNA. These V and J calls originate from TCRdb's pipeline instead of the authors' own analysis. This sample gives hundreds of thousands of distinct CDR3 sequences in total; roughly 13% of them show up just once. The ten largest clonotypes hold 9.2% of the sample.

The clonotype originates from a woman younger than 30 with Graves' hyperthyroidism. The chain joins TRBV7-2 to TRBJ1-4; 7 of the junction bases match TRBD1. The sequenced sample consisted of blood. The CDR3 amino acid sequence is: CASSLGQGATNEKLFF. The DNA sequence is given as TGTGCCAGCAGCTTAGGACAGGGAGCAACTAATGAAAAACTGTTTTTT.